These 26 T cell receptor beta chains came from one sample sequenced in a study of regulatory T cells in long-lasting Graves disease. The sample's time point: persistent/refractory GD, antithyroid drugs over 5 years with positive TRAb. Extracted PBMC RNA gave rise to the TCR library. Investigators prepared the TCR beta libraries by applying iRepertoire HTBI primers and Arm-PCR of CDR3 regions. Using its own MiXCR run on the multiplex PCR reads, TCRdb lists one record per CDR3 protein. The table has 700,000 or so distinct CDR3 sequences, approximately 29% seen once. Specimen: peripheral blood mononuclear cells (PBMCs), collected when the disease was refractory, from a patient treated with antithyroid drugs. These receptors were taken from a female donor with Graves disease.

The CDR3 spells CASSRYGDNSPLHF. The CDR3 nucleotides are TGTGCCAGCAGCCGCTACGGAGATAATTCACCCCTCCACTTT. The chain couples TRBV11-2 to TRBJ1-6; no reliable D call. The germline V gene has CDR1 SGHAT and CDR2 FQNNGV. The CDR3 loop spans 14 amino acids. Trimming left V 5 bases short and J 5 bases short, with 10 bases between.

This clonotype came up a few times. This sequence may be a read error, since a much larger clone differs from it by one base. The chain has TRBV7-9 and TRBJ1-1; D remains ambiguous. V gave up 0 bases and J gave up 4 bases, with 6 bases separating them. Germline V gene data show CDR1 as SEHNR and CDR2 as FQNEAQ (reference sequence). The CDR3 has 13 residues. CDR3 residues: CASSLAKGTEAFF. Written as DNA, the CDR3 is TGTGCCAGCAGCTTAGCGAAGGGCACTGAAGCTTTCTTT.

In its sample, this clonotype was seen a few times. The rearrangement uses TRBV27 and TRBJ2-5; 13 bases match TRBD2. Germline-derived CDR1 and CDR2 are MNHEY and SMNVEV (reference sequence). The CDR3 is 15 amino acids. J lost 4 bases, V lost 5 bases, and 4 bases had no gene match. CDR3 loop: CASSTSGRAAETQYF. CDR3 sequence (DNA): TGTGCCAGCAGTACTAGCGGGAGGGCCGCAGAGACCCAGTACTTC.

Ten or more counts support this clonotype. The rearrangement uses TRBV6-5 and TRBJ2-5; 9 bases are shared with TRBD2. Germline V gene sequence: CDR1 MNHEY, CDR2 SVGAGI. V dropped 4 bases and J dropped 4; count of bases not matched to a gene: 7. This CDR3 has 15 residues. The CDR3 loop is CASSSAGLAGETQYF. The CDR3, as DNA: TGTGCCAGCAGTTCCGCGGGACTAGCAGGAGAGACCCAGTACTTC.

This clonotype was seen a handful of times. With a much larger clone just one base away, this may be a read error. The chain uses TRBV6-1 and TRBJ1-1; D unresolved. This CDR3 has 11 residues. Trimming shortened V by 10 bases and J by 1 base, and 7 bases separated the two germline ends. CDR1 is MNHNS, CDR2 SASEGT, per germline. This CDR3 reads CAIKGNTEAFF. CDR3 nucleotide sequence: TGTGCCATCAAAGGGAACACTGAAGCTTTCTTT.

The chain is built from TRBV13 and TRBJ1-2; maybe TRBD1 (6 bases). Germline CDR1 reads PRHDT; CDR2 reads FYEKMQ (reference sequence). CDR3 length equals 12 residues. V gave up 7 bases and J gave up 6 bases, with 12 bases separating them. Written as DNA, the CDR3 is TGTGCCAGCAACCCCAACAGGGATGGCTACACCTTC. The encoded protein is CASNPNRDGYTF.

This clonotype was seen only a few times. This chain uses TRBV19 with TRBJ1-2; 8 positions agree with TRBD1. Germline V gene sequence: CDR1 LNHDA, CDR2 SQIVND (reference sequence). This CDR3 contains 15 residues. J gave up 4 bases and V 4 bases, and 8 bases lay outside the gene matches. In DNA, the CDR3 is TGTGCCAGTAGTACCGGGACAGGCGGAGGCTATGGCTACACCTTC. Protein product: CASSTGTGGGYGYTF.

J is TRBJ2-7 and V is TRBV30; D may be TRBD2 (6 bases). The CDR3 is 14 residues long. The V end was cut by 4 bases, the J end by 1 base, with 14 bases between. The V gene's germline CDR1 is GTSNPN and CDR2 SVGIG (reference sequence). CDR3 nucleotides: TGTGCCTGGAAACCCCGGGAGAGGTCCTACGAGCAGTACTTC. It encodes CAWKPRERSYEQYF.

This chain joins TRBV19 and TRBJ1-5; maybe TRBD1 (5 bases). Germline V lookup: CDR1 LNHDA, CDR2 SQIVND (reference sequence). The CDR3 consists of 13 residues. V was trimmed by 2 bases and J by 7 bases, leaving 9 bases between them. DNA for the CDR3: TGTGCCAGTAGTATATGGGGCGGCCAGCCCCAGCATTTT. It specifies CASSIWGGQPQHF.

In this sample, this clonotype turned up many times. The chain uses TRBV12-3 or TRBV12-4 and TRBJ1-6, with 9 bases that match TRBD1. This CDR3 has 16 residues. The junction had 7 bases not matched to a gene; V was cut back by 0 bases and J by 10 bases. This CDR3 reads CASSLAGTGRRSPLHF. DNA for the CDR3: TGTGCCAGCAGTTTAGCCGGGACAGGGCGTAGGTCACCCCTCCACTTT.

The chain carries TRBV4-1 and TRBJ2-5, with D possibly being TRBD1 (5 bases). Trimming stripped 1 base from V and 4 bases from J, with 10 bases between. Germline CDR1 reads MGHRA; CDR2 reads YSYEKL. CDR3 length: 14 residues. Here the CDR3 DNA reads TGCGCCAGCAGCCAAGTGGGCAGGGCAGAGACCCAGTACTTC. This codes for CASSQVGRAETQYF.

This clonotype was counted once. This chain joins TRBV18 and TRBJ2-7; D perhaps matches TRBD2 (6 bases). Trimming took 3 bases from V and 3 from J, leaving 18 bases between them. The germline CDR1 and CDR2 sequences are KGHSH and LQKENI. The CDR3 has 16 residues. CDR3 sequence: CASSPVAGSSRYEQYF. The CDR3 DNA is TGTGCCAGCTCACCGGTAGCCGGGAGTTCGCGCTACGAGCAGTACTTC.

The chain uses TRBV6-2 or TRBV6-3 and TRBJ1-1; D unclear. The CDR3 has 15 residues. Trimming pared 2 bases from V and 0 bases from J, leaving 10 bases between. Germline CDR1 MNHEY, CDR2 SVGEGT. The CDR3 nucleotides read TGTGCCAGCAGTTACCTCGGAGGATTGAACACTGAAGCTTTCTTT. This gives the protein CASSYLGGLNTEAFF.

This clonotype was seen many times. The chain recombines TRBV12-3 or TRBV12-4 with TRBJ1-6, with 7 bases matching TRBD1. With V trimmed by 7 bases and J by 6 bases, 6 bases remained unmatched. The CDR3 spans 14 residues. CDR3 nucleotide sequence: TGTGCCAGCAAGTGGGACAGCTCTAATTCACCCCTCCACTTT. It is translated as CASKWDSSNSPLHF.

This clonotype was picked up a small number of times. The chain employs TRBV7-2 and TRBJ2-7, with TRBD2 as a possible D gene (6 bases). V lost 0 bases, J lost 3 bases, and 15 bases lay in between. This CDR3 region has 16 residues. Germline loops: CDR1 SGHTA, CDR2 FQGNSA. The CDR3 protein is CASSLAGQAGIYEQYF. The CDR3 DNA sequence: TGTGCCAGCAGCTTAGCGGGTCAGGCGGGGATCTACGAGCAGTACTTC.

This clonotype was observed at least ten times. The V and J genes are TRBV29-1 and TRBJ1-5; D is undetermined. The germline gives CDR1 SQVTM, CDR2 ANQGSEA. The V gene lost 6 bases and the J gene lost 0 bases, with 15 bases spanning the gap. This CDR3 is built from 15 residues. CDR3 region: CSVLDVQTSNQPQHF. The CDR3 region has the DNA TGCAGCGTGCTGGACGTGCAGACTAGCAATCAGCCCCAGCATTTT.

A few counts support this clonotype. J is TRBJ2-7 and V is TRBV30; D might be TRBD2 (5 bases). CDR3 size: 13 residues. Germline lookup yields CDR1 GTSNPN and CDR2 SVGIG (reference sequence). Between the trimmed V and J ends, which lost 3 bases and 5 bases, there was a span of 14 bases. Written as DNA, the CDR3 is TGTGCCTGGAGGGGAGCTCGACTGGACGAGCAGTACTTC. It specifies CAWRGARLDEQYF.

J is TRBJ1-1 and V is TRBV6-1, with 11 positions matching TRBD1. The CDR3 has 15 residues. Trimming took 4 bases from V and 4 from J; bases not matched to a gene: 5. Germline CDR1 MNHNS, CDR2 SASEGT. The CDR3 DNA sequence: TGTGCCAGCAGTGGTGGGACAGGGGGGGCCACTGAAGCTTTCTTT. Its translation: CASSGGTGGATEAFF.

This clonotype was seen a few times. As DNA, the CDR3 is TGTGCCAGCAGCCGACCGGGACAGGGATTCTATGGCTACACCTTC. Protein: CASSRPGQGFYGYTF. The chain carries TRBV3-1 and TRBJ1-2; 9 bases align to TRBD1. V lost 4 bases to trimming and J lost 4 bases; unmatched junction nucleotides: 7. Germline CDR1 is LGHDT and CDR2 is YNNKEL (reference sequence). The CDR3 covers 15 residues.

The table lists this clonotype with a few counts. The chain links TRBV3-1 to TRBJ1-2, with D perhaps matching TRBD1 (6 bases). V shed 4 bases and J shed 4 bases, with 22 bases lying between them. The germline V gene encodes CDR1 LGHDT and CDR2 YNNKEL (reference sequence). The CDR3 spans 17 residues. CDR3 amino acids: CASSPRTAGTLSYGYTF. In DNA, the CDR3 is TGTGCCAGCAGCCCCCGGACAGCCGGAACTCTATCCTATGGCTACACCTTC. The full variable domain, completed using reference TRBV3-1 and TRBJ1-2, is DTAVSQTPKYLVTQMGNDKSIKCEQNLGHDTMYWYKQDSKKFLKIMFSYNNKELIINETVPNRFSPKSPDKAHLNLHINSLELGDSAVYFCASSPRTAGTLSYGYTFGSGTRLTVV.

The chain has TRBV6-1 and TRBJ2-7; 7 nucleotides agree with TRBD2. This CDR3 spans 14 amino acids. Germline V gene data show CDR1 as MNHNS and CDR2 as SASEGT. V shed 5 bases and J 2 bases; nucleotides not matched to a gene: 6. The CDR3 bases are TGTGCCAGCAGTCGTCCGGGACTAACCTACGAGCAGTACTTC. Protein: CASSRPGLTYEQYF.

This sequence joins TRBV10-3 and TRBJ1-1; D ambiguous. Trimming shortened V by 2 bases and J by 0 bases, and 7 bases separated the two germline ends. Germline CDR1 ENHRY, CDR2 SYGVKD. The CDR3 spans 14 residues. Here the CDR3 reads CAISEKGLNTEAFF. The DNA for the CDR3 is TGTGCCATCAGTGAGAAAGGATTGAACACTGAAGCTTTCTTT.

V usage is TRBV2 and J usage is TRBJ2-7; the match to TRBD1 covers 9 bases. CDR3 length: 16 residues. Per germline, CDR1 SNHLY and CDR2 FYNNEI. The junction had 11 bases not matched to a gene; V was cut back by 4 bases and J by 4 bases. The CDR3 reads CASSVVPGTGLYEQYF. The CDR3 DNA reads as TGTGCCAGCAGTGTGGTCCCCGGGACAGGGTTATACGAGCAGTACTTC.

This clonotype was detected only a few times. The V gene is TRBV19, the J gene TRBJ2-5, with TRBD2 identical over 11 bases. CDR1 LNHDA and CDR2 SQIVND come from the germline V gene (reference sequence). Losses at the gene ends were 4 bases for V and 5 bases for J; bases not matched to a gene: 6. This CDR3 has 15 residues. DNA of the CDR3: TGTGCCAGTAGTAATAGCGGGAGGGCCCGTGAGACCCAGTACTTC. It is translated as CASSNSGRARETQYF.

This clonotype was found many times. The J gene is TRBJ2-7, the V gene TRBV6-2 or TRBV6-3, with 7 bases aligning to TRBD1. V was clipped by 5 bases and J by 0 bases; unmatched bases: 4. The CDR3 has 14 amino acids. The germline gives CDR1 MNHEY, CDR2 SVGEGT. The CDR3 is CASSEGDSSYEQYF. CDR3 in DNA: TGTGCCAGCAGTGAAGGGGACAGCTCCTACGAGCAGTACTTC.

This clonotype was seen many times. The V and J genes are TRBV28 and TRBJ2-6; 9 bases are a match to TRBD2. The V gene end was trimmed by 6 bases and the J gene end by 2 bases; junction bases not matched to a gene: 11. From germline, CDR1 is MDHEN and CDR2 SYDVKM. CDR3 length equals 18 residues. The CDR3 DNA is TGTGCCAGCAGCCCCGGGGGCGGGAGGGAGGCTGGGGCCAACGTCCTGACTTTC. Its translation: CASSPGGGREAGANVLTF.